This paragraph covers one TCR beta chain sequence. Its target is not known. Germline lookup yields CDR1 MNHEY and CDR2 SMNVEV (reference sequence). J gave up 7 bases and V 2 bases, and 7 bases lay outside the gene matches. The CDR3 totals 16 residues. The sample comes from a study of cytomegalovirus exposure and HLA in healthy donors. In the study overall: Among roughly 180 million T cells, an earlier analysis found roughly 110 million unique TCR beta sequences. There were about 85 million unique TCRs (from HLA-typed donors) in an early data release.

PCR employed 60 Vbeta and 13 Jbeta primers. The repertoire was sequenced with immunoSEQ multiplex PCR; TCRdb's copy has only in-frame clones and lacks some. The profile shows 90,000 to 140,000 clones, approximately 80% of them singletons. Study-wide results and limits: Exclusion applied to some V segments, including TRBV6-2 and TRBV6-3, as they were indistinguishable. TCR beta sequences reportedly predicted most subjects' HLA-A and HLA-B alleles accurately.

The TCR was taken from a male donor in good health and CMV-seronegative. The gene calls are TRBV27 and TRBJ2-1; 11 bases line up with TRBD2. The sequencing input was PBMCs. DNA of the CDR3: TGTGCCAGCAGTTTAATCCGGACTAGCGGGTCTAATGAGCAGTTCTTC. Translation: CASSLIRTSGSNEQFF.